This T cell receptor (beta chain) comes out of a study of blood T cell repertoires in COVID-19 (dated by TCRdb to the early 2020s). A note on the overall study: Collaborator samples came from the United States, Italy and Spain and covered acute and convalescent phases of COVID-19. Where available, HLA class I and class II types were obtained from metadata supplied by the sample provider rather than from assay-based typing. The prospective study material was composed of cDNA or gDNA derived from T cells, B-cell-depleted T cells, or PBMCs. The sample metadata nearly always contained a de-identified subject ID, COVID-19 status, age in years and sex. The dataset comprised deeply sampled blood TCRbeta repertoires from subjects exposed to, actively infected with, or recovered from COVID-19. The samples were drawn from two sources: the first 160 participants of the ongoing ImmuneRACE study, and 1,254 subjects contributed by 6 global collaborators. A freely available public database, intended as a resource for researchers studying the immune response to SARS-CoV-2, is where the repertoires were released.

About this clone: This clone's antigen is unknown. No base-level quality is on record; no much larger clone is a single base apart.

V was cut back by 2 bases and J by 0 bases, leaving a gap of 11 bases between them. Including the terminal cysteine and phenylalanine, the CDR3 comprises 16 residues. Here the CDR3 DNA is all that survives: 48 bases in frame from base 1. Sequences MNHEY (CDR1) and SVGAGI (CDR2) are obtained from the germline V gene. Collaborating institutions collected whole blood in K2EDTA tubes following their own protocols. For TCRbeta analysis, collaborators shipped samples in one of three forms: frozen whole blood, isolated PBMCs, or DNA extracted from either of those sample types. Study-wide conclusions, independent of this receptor: The amount of clinical and demographic metadata varied by source and participant and was provided uncurated.

TCRbeta CDR3 regions were amplified from genomic DNA by means of the immunoSEQ Assay, a bias-controlled multiplex PCR. In the authors' own workflow: The number of nucleated cells in each sample was estimated from the amplification of reference gene primers within the assay. Sequence reads were collapsed and filtered to measure the absolute abundance of every unique TCRbeta CDR3 rearrangement. For each sample, productive Simpson clonality was calculated by taking the square root of Simpson's diversity index across productive rearrangements. Not all clones reach the TCRdb copy of this immuneACCESS table, which keeps in-frame sequences only. Checked studies attribute under half of the gap to unresolved V genes and leave the rest unexplained. That table is the source of V, J and clone size, and D and trimming were worked out from the DNA. The sample table holds tens of thousands of clones, of which 80% to 90% were seen once. The leading ten clones occupy roughly 1.5% of the sample.

The sequenced material came from peripheral blood. This TCR was recovered from a man aged 55 to 70 with acute or convalescent COVID-19. The sequence joins TRBV6-5 to TRBJ1-3; the D gene lacks a confident call. CDR3 loop: CASSYQTNPSGNTIYF. The DNA is TGTGCCAGCAGTTACCAGACAAACCCCTCTGGAAACACCATATATTTT.